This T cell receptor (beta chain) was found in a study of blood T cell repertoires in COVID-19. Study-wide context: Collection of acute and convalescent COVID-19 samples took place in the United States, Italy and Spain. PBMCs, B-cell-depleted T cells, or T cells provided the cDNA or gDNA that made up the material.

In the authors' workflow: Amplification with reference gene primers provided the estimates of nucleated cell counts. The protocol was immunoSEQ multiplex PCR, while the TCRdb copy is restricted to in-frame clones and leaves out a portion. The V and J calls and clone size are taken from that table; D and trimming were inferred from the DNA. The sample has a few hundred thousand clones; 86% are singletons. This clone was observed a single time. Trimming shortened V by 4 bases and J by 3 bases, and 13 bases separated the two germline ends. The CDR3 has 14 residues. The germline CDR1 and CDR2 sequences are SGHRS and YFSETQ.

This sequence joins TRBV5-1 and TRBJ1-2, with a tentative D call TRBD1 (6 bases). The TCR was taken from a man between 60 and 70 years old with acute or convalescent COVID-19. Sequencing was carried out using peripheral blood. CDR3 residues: CASSAIQGYYGYTF. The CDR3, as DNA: TGCGCCAGCAGCGCTATACAGGGATACTATGGCTACACCTTC.